A single sample gave rise to the 24 T cell receptor beta chains below, sequenced in a study of blood T cell repertoires in COVID-19. TCRdb's copy holds only in-frame clones and misses some; the assay was immunoSEQ multiplex PCR. This sample has a few hundred thousand clones, with approximately 84% found just once. Material for sequencing was peripheral blood. The receptor source for this set is a human donor in a cohort sampled during active COVID-19.

The chain carries TRBV6-6 and TRBJ2-2; the D is unclear. V lost 2 bases, J lost 2 bases, and 6 bases lay in between. The CDR3 runs 14 residues. CDR1 and CDR2 (germline): MNHNY, SVGAGI (reference sequence). The CDR3 sequence is CASSYRANTGELFF. CDR3 sequence (DNA): TGTGCCAGCAGTTACAGAGCAAACACCGGGGAGCTGTTTTTT.

Details on this clone: Additional DNA sequences in this sample encode the identical CDR3. The chain joins TRBV5-6 to TRBJ2-7; D is possibly TRBD1 (6 bases). Trimming left V 4 bases short and J 4 bases short, with 9 bases between. Germline lookup yields CDR1 SGHDT and CDR2 YYEEEE. The CDR3 is made up of 12 amino acids. The CDR3 nucleotides are TGTGCCAGCAGCCTGACAGGATACGAGCAGTACTTC. Protein product: CASSLTGYEQYF.

The chain is built from TRBV28 and TRBJ1-2; D ambiguous. CDR1 and CDR2 (germline): MDHEN, SYDVKM. V was trimmed by 4 bases and J by 2 bases, leaving 8 bases between them. The CDR3 totals 13 residues. The CDR3 loop is CASSWQSNYGYTF. DNA of the CDR3: TGTGCCAGCAGTTGGCAGTCCAACTATGGCTACACCTTC.

This chain joins TRBV11-2 and TRBJ2-5; TRBD2 matches at 8 bases. V gave up 0 bases and J gave up 5 bases; unmatched junction bases: 14. The CDR3 extends over 18 amino acids. Germline CDR1 reads SGHAT; CDR2 reads FQNNGV. The CDR3 region has the DNA TGTGCCAGCAGCTTAGATCGTCCCGGGACTAGTTCTGCCGAGACCCAGTACTTC. Translated: CASSLDRPGTSSAETQYF.

This chain joins TRBV7-9 and TRBJ1-3; tentatively, D is TRBD1 (5 bases). The CDR3 runs 13 residues. The V gene's germline CDR1 is SEHNR and CDR2 FQNEAQ (reference sequence). The ends were cut back, 8 bases at V and 4 bases at J, with 12 bases in the middle. This CDR3 is CASSSGGGNTIYF. The CDR3 nucleotides are TGTGCCAGCTCTAGCGGGGGAGGAAACACCATATATTTT.

The chain couples TRBV9 to TRBJ1-1, with unresolved D. This CDR3 comprises 14 residues. V was shortened by 3 bases and J by 6 bases, with 15 bases between the two germline ends. The V gene's germline CDR1 is SGDLS and CDR2 YYNGEE. The CDR3 nucleotides are TGTGCCAGCAGCGCCGCGGTGGGGAGCGCTGAAGCTTTCTTT. Its protein product is CASSAAVGSAEAFF.

The gene calls are TRBV28 and TRBJ1-5; D unclear. Germline V lookup: CDR1 MDHEN, CDR2 SYDVKM. This CDR3 is 12 amino acids long. The germline V and J ends were trimmed by 3 bases and 6 bases, with 6 bases remaining between them. CDR3 amino acids: CASSFSGQPQHF. The CDR3 DNA sequence: TGTGCCAGCAGTTTTTCGGGTCAGCCCCAGCATTTT.

The chain links TRBV3-1 (or the pseudogene TRBV3-2) to TRBJ2-1, with D possibly matching TRBD2 (5 bases). Germline CDR1 is LGHDT and CDR2 is YNNKEL (reference sequence). There are 16 residues in the CDR3. V was pared by 2 bases and J by 6 bases, with 17 bases between. CDR3 residues: CASSQSRRGWGNEQFF. DNA for the CDR3: TGTGCCAGCAGCCAATCTCGCCGGGGTTGGGGCAATGAGCAGTTCTTC.

CDR3 sequence reads: CASSQVYRDNSPLHF. The CDR3 DNA sequence: TGCGCCAGCAGCCAAGTTTACAGGGATAATTCACCCCTCCACTTT. The rearrangement joins TRBV4-1 to TRBJ1-6; D perhaps matches TRBD1 (6 bases). CDR3 size: 15 residues. Trimming took 1 base from V and 5 from J, leaving 9 bases between them. Germline V gives CDR1 MGHRA, CDR2 YSYEKL.

V is TRBV9 and J is TRBJ2-5, with 7 bases fitting TRBD1. Trimming cost V 2 bases and J 2 bases; bases outside gene matches: 6. Germline V lookup: CDR1 SGDLS, CDR2 YYNGEE. The CDR3 length is 15 residues. As DNA, the CDR3 is TGTGCCAGCAGCGTTTGGGACAGTCATCAAGAGACCCAGTACTTC. Translated: CASSVWDSHQETQYF.

The chain uses TRBV10-3 and TRBJ2-2; 10 bases match TRBD2. Germline CDR1 ENHRY, CDR2 SYGVKD. Trimming cost V 0 bases and J 6 bases; bases outside gene matches: 10. This CDR3 region has 18 residues. The CDR3 protein is CAISESLIAGGGAGELFF. The CDR3 nucleotides read TGTGCCATCAGTGAGTCCCTGATAGCGGGGGGCGGCGCCGGGGAGCTGTTTTTT.

CDR3 in amino acids: CASSYGQGTTGNTIYF. The CDR3 nucleotides are TGTGCCAGCTCATACGGACAGGGTACGACTGGAAACACCATATATTTT. This chain connects TRBV18 to TRBJ1-3; 8 positions match TRBD1. The CDR3 spans 16 residues. V shed 5 bases and J 2 bases; nucleotides not matched to a gene: 8. The germline V gene has CDR1 KGHSH and CDR2 LQKENI.

The sample holds a few counts of this clone. The rearrangement joins TRBV3-1 (or the pseudogene TRBV3-2) to TRBJ2-1; 7 bases are a match to TRBD1. This CDR3 region has 13 residues. CDR1 is LGHDT, CDR2 YNNKEL, per germline (reference sequence). V was clipped by 4 bases and J by 7 bases; unmatched bases: 4. DNA of the CDR3: TGTGCCAGCAGCCTGACAGGGAAAAATGAGCAGTTCTTC. Its protein product is CASSLTGKNEQFF.

The rearrangement joins TRBV18 to TRBJ1-4, with 10 bases lining up with TRBD1. The germline V gene encodes CDR1 KGHSH and CDR2 LQKENI. Unmatched junction bases numbered 4, after V lost 6 bases and J lost 6 bases. The CDR3 loop spans 14 amino acids. The CDR3 coding sequence is TGTGCCAGCTCCCGACAGGGGGCATATGAAAAACTGTTTTTT. This translates into CASSRQGAYEKLFF.

The CDR3 DNA is TGTGCCAGCTCACCAAGCAATAGCAATCAGCCCCAGCATTTT. Protein: CASSPSNSNQPQHF. The J gene is TRBJ1-5, the V gene TRBV18; D is uncertain. The V gene's germline CDR1 is KGHSH and CDR2 LQKENI. Trimming stripped 2 bases from V and 0 bases from J, with 5 bases between. There are 14 residues in the CDR3.

The V gene is TRBV11-2, the J gene TRBJ2-7; D unresolved. The CDR3 has 11 amino acids. Germline CDR1 SGHAT, CDR2 FQNNGV. Trimming removed 7 bases from V and 2 bases from J, with 6 bases in between. The CDR3 DNA is TGTGCCAGCACTAATACCTACGAGCAGTACTTC. Translation: CASTNTYEQYF.

The CDR3 coding sequence is TGTGCCAGCAGCTGGAGGCAGGGGGATAATTCACCCCTCCACTTT. This sequence encodes CASSWRQGDNSPLHF. The gene calls are TRBV5-4 and TRBJ1-6; 7 bases agree with TRBD1. CDR3 size: 15 residues. Germline loops: CDR1 SGHNT, CDR2 YYREEE (reference sequence). Unmatched junction bases numbered 5, after V lost 3 bases and J lost 5 bases.

The chain combines TRBV6-5 with TRBJ2-2; possible D gene TRBD2, 5 bases. Trimming cost V 5 bases and J 3 bases, with 10 bases left between them. Germline V CDR1 and CDR2: MNHEY, SVGAGI. This CDR3 is 14 amino acids long. In DNA, the CDR3 is TGTGCCAGCAGTACGGGGAGCTACACCGGGGAGCTGTTTTTT. This translates into CASSTGSYTGELFF.

The rearrangement links TRBV1 to TRBJ2-7; the table's D call TRBD2 went unverified against the DNA. TRBV1 is classified as a pseudogene. CDR3 length: 14 residues. This CDR3 is CTSSQTSHCGEQYF. In nucleotides, the CDR3 is TGCACCAGCAGCCAAACTAGCCACTGTGGCGAGCAGTACTTC.

The chain recombines TRBV19 with TRBJ1-1, with D possibly being TRBD1 (6 bases). V lost 6 bases, J lost 4 bases, and 15 bases lay in between. The germline V gene has CDR1 LNHDA and CDR2 SQIVND (reference sequence). The CDR3 spans 14 residues. This chain's CDR3 is CASSPRGGATEAFF. The CDR3 bases are TGTGCCAGTAGCCCTAGGGGGGGCGCCACTGAAGCTTTCTTT.

This clone has only a few counts. The CDR3 is CASSVAGTSGGRDTQYF. The CDR3 bases are TGTGCCAGCAGCGTAGCCGGGACTAGCGGGGGGCGGGATACGCAGTATTTT. The V gene is TRBV11-3, the J gene TRBJ2-3, with 15 positions matching TRBD2. Germline CDR1 is SGHNT and CDR2 is YENEEA. The CDR3 is made up of 17 amino acids. V shed 5 bases, J shed 6 bases, and the junction held 9 bases outside the gene matches.

This rearrangement joins TRBV28 to TRBJ1-3, with 8 bases that match TRBD1. Germline CDR1 reads MDHEN; CDR2 reads SYDVKM. This CDR3 spans 14 amino acids. Germline trimming cut 2 bases from V and 3 bases from J; bases unmatched to any gene: 0. CDR3 sequence: CASSLTGGGNTIYF. The CDR3 nucleotides read TGTGCCAGCAGTTTAACAGGGGGTGGAAACACCATATATTTT.

This sequence joins TRBV7-9 and TRBJ1-1; no firm D call. The CDR3 runs 15 residues. Deletions cut 5 bases from V and 1 base from J, with 14 bases between. Germline V gene lookup returns CDR1 SEHNR and CDR2 FQNEAQ (reference sequence). CDR3 in DNA: TGTGCCAGCAGCCGCGGTCCACTTAGGAACACTGAAGCTTTCTTT. Translating gives CASSRGPLRNTEAFF.

This clone was observed a single time. The gene calls are TRBV5-1 and TRBJ2-2, with D perhaps TRBD1 (5 bases). Germline V gene sequence: CDR1 SGHRS, CDR2 YFSETQ. The V end was cut by 4 bases, the J end by 5 bases, with 12 bases between. The CDR3 has 14 amino acids. This CDR3 is CASSNGQSTGELFF. The CDR3, as DNA: TGCGCCAGCAGCAACGGACAATCAACCGGGGAGCTGTTTTTT.